One sample yielded the 15 T cell receptor beta chains listed below, sequenced in a study of CD8+ T cells in alopecia areata. Extraction of RNA preceded its reverse transcription into cDNA, which served as the sequencing template. Libraries were prepared by immunoSEQ multiplex PCR; TCRdb keeps only in-frame clonotypes and omits some of them. The sample carries 45,000 to 70,000 clones, roughly 96% recorded once. This material consisted of CD8+ T cells sorted from blood, taken at week 0. The receptors originated from a human donor with alopecia areata.

DNA of the CDR3: TGCGCCAGCAGCGGGACTCACGACGCGAACACCGGGGAGCTGTTTTTT. This codes for CASSGTHDANTGELFF. V and J are TRBV10-2 and TRBJ2-2; D is possibly TRBD2 (6 bases). V was shortened by 6 bases and J by 0 bases, with 14 bases between the two germline ends. The CDR3 sequence is 16 residues long. Germline CDR1 and CDR2: WSHSY and SAAADI.

The CDR3 nucleotides read TGTGCCAGCAGTGAAGCAACTAGCGGGGTCGACGAGCAGTACTTC. It specifies CASSEATSGVDEQYF. This chain links TRBV2 with TRBJ2-7, with 10 nucleotides matching TRBD2. CDR3 length: 15 residues. Per germline, CDR1 SNHLY and CDR2 FYNNEI. The junction had 4 bases not matched to a gene; V was cut back by 0 bases and J by 5 bases.

The V gene is TRBV2, the J gene TRBJ2-7; no clear D. This CDR3 region has 12 residues. V shed 3 bases and J shed 2 bases, with 5 bases lying between them. Germline V CDR1 and CDR2: SNHLY, FYNNEI. CDR3 residues: CASSDPAYEQYF. Written as DNA, the CDR3 is TGTGCCAGCAGTGACCCCGCCTACGAGCAGTACTTC. Supplemented by reference TRBV2 and TRBJ2-7, the full variable domain reads EPEVTQTPSHQVTQMGQEVILRCVPISNHLYFYWYRQILGQKVEFLVSFYNNEISEKSEIFDDQFSVERPDGSNFTLKIRSTKLEDSAMYFCASSDPAYEQYFGPGTRLTVT.

The rearrangement uses TRBV6-6 and TRBJ1-6; D is undetermined. Trimming removed 0 bases from V and 9 bases from J, with 12 bases in between. This CDR3 has 15 amino acids. CDR1 MNHNY and CDR2 SVGAGI come from the germline V gene (reference sequence). The DNA of the CDR3 is TGTGCCAGCAGTTACTCGGCCTCAGTGTTTTCACCCCTCCACTTT. Translating it yields CASSYSASVFSPLHF.

This clone was counted between two and nine times. This chain uses TRBV30 with TRBJ2-5; D remains ambiguous. V lost 1 base to trimming and J lost 1 base, with 10 bases between them. The CDR3 is made up of 14 amino acids. The V gene's germline CDR1 is GTSNPN and CDR2 SVGIG (reference sequence). The CDR3 here is CAWSGGYSQETQYF. The CDR3 nucleotides read TGTGCCTGGAGTGGGGGTTACTCCCAAGAGACCCAGTACTTC.

The gene calls are TRBV5-4 and TRBJ2-3; 8 bases agree with TRBD2. After removal of 4 bases from V and 6 bases from J, the junction contained 13 bases not matched to a gene. This CDR3 contains 16 residues. Germline loops: CDR1 SGHNT, CDR2 YYREEE (reference sequence). Here the CDR3 reads CASSPSTAGVLDTQYF. CDR3 DNA: TGTGCCAGCAGCCCATCTACAGCGGGGGTCCTGGATACGCAGTATTTT.

The chain couples TRBV30 to TRBJ2-7; TRBD1 agrees at 10 bases. Germline V gene lookup returns CDR1 GTSNPN and CDR2 SVGIG (reference sequence). V trimming: 4 bases; J trimming: 5 bases; junction bases outside the gene matches: 5. CDR3 size: 13 residues. CDR3 sequence (DNA): TGTGCCTGGACGGTGGGACAGGGGCACGAGCAGTACTTC. This codes for CAWTVGQGHEQYF.

The chain combines TRBV7-6 with TRBJ1-1, with D perhaps matching TRBD1 (5 bases). Germline V gene lookup returns CDR1 SGHVS and CDR2 FNYEAQ. The CDR3 has 16 amino acids. The ends were cut back, 1 base at V and 1 base at J, with 13 bases in the middle. CDR3 in DNA: TGTGCCAGCAGCTTAGGGGGATGGCAGGGGAACACTGAAGCTTTCTTT. Protein product: CASSLGGWQGNTEAFF.

The V and J genes are TRBV7-2 and TRBJ1-5, with no clear D. The CDR3 loop spans 13 amino acids. The V and J ends lost 4 bases and 8 bases respectively, with 12 bases between them. CDR1 and CDR2 (germline): SGHTA, FQGNSA. CDR3 sequence (DNA): TGTGCCAGCAGCTCCACATCTGGGAAGCCCCAGCATTTT. Translated: CASSSTSGKPQHF.

This chain connects TRBV7-2 to TRBJ2-7; no definite D call. This CDR3 has 15 residues. V was shortened by 5 bases and J by 2 bases, with 16 bases between the two germline ends. Germline V gives CDR1 SGHTA, CDR2 FQGNSA. The CDR3 nucleotides read TGTGCCAGCAGCCCCCCCATAAGGGCCGCCTACGAGCAGTACTTC. It specifies CASSPPIRAAYEQYF. Looking up the rest from reference TRBV7-2 and TRBJ2-7 gives the full variable domain: GAGVSQSPSNKVTEKGKDVELRCDPISGHTALYWYRQSLGQGLEFLIYFQGNSAPDKSGLPSDRFSAERTGGSVSTLTIQRTQQEDSAVYLCASSPPIRAAYEQYFGPGTRLTVT.

The V gene is TRBV5-1, the J gene TRBJ2-2, with TRBD1 identical over 7 bases. After removal of 0 bases from V and 1 base from J, the junction contained 6 bases not matched to a gene. This CDR3 has 17 amino acids. Germline V CDR1 and CDR2: SGHRS, YFSETQ. CDR3 in amino acids: CASSLAEDRVNTGELFF. The CDR3 DNA follows: TGCGCCAGCAGCTTGGCCGAAGACAGGGTGAACACCGGGGAGCTGTTTTTT.

This chain joins TRBV11-2 and TRBJ2-7; maybe TRBD1 (5 bases). The V gene's germline CDR1 is SGHAT and CDR2 FQNNGV. This CDR3 comprises 17 residues. V was shortened by 0 bases and J by 0 bases, with 15 bases between the two germline ends. Here the CDR3 DNA reads TGTGCCAGCAGCTTAGATGGGTGGAGACAGCGCTCCTACGAGCAGTACTTC. Its protein is CASSLDGWRQRSYEQYF.

The chain combines TRBV21-1 with TRBJ2-5; the table's D call, TRBD1, was not checked against the DNA. TRBV21-1 is designated a pseudogene. The CDR3 is 14 residues long. The DNA of the CDR3 is TGTGCCAGCAGCAAAGCGACAGTCCAAGAGACCCAGTACTTC. The encoded protein is CASSKATVQETQYF.

In DNA, the CDR3 is TGCGCCAGCAGCTTGGTCGGAGGCGCGACTGAAGCTTTCTTT. Amino acid sequence: CASSLVGGATEAFF. The V call is TRBV5-1, the J call TRBJ1-1; D is ambiguous. Germline CDR1 reads SGHRS; CDR2 reads YFSETQ. There are 14 residues in the CDR3. V was shortened by 0 bases and J by 5 bases, with 11 bases between the two germline ends.

V and J are TRBV10-3 and TRBJ2-7; TRBD1 might be the D (6 bases). The V gene's germline CDR1 is ENHRY and CDR2 SYGVKD. Trimming removed 6 bases from V and 1 base from J, with 19 bases in between. This CDR3 comprises 16 residues. CDR3 sequence: CAISLFGGQESYEQYF. In DNA, the CDR3 is TGTGCCATCAGCCTTTTTGGGGGCCAAGAGTCCTACGAGCAGTACTTC.